This T cell receptor (beta chain) was captured in a study of cytomegalovirus exposure and HLA in healthy donors. In the PCR, 60 Vbeta and 13 Jbeta primers were used. Assay used: immunoSEQ multiplex PCR; TCRdb lists only in-frame clones, some missing. The sample table sets out 130,000 or so clones. This receptor was taken from a woman between 40 and 50 years old in good health and CMV-seropositive. The sequenced sample was PBMCs.

CDR3 residues: CSVRTGLETQYF. CDR3 nucleotides: TGCAGCGTCCGGACAGGGCTAGAGACCCAGTACTTC. The V gene is TRBV29-1, the J gene TRBJ2-5; the match to TRBD1 covers 8 bases. CDR3 length equals 12 residues. Unmatched junction bases numbered 4, after V lost 6 bases and J lost 4 bases. Germline V gives CDR1 SQVTM, CDR2 ANQGSEA. The entire variable domain, with the rest obtained from reference TRBV29-1 and TRBJ2-5, is as follows: SAVISQKPSRDICQRGTSLTIQCQVDSQVTMMFWYRQQPGQSLTLIATANQGSEATYESGFVIDKFPISRPNLTFSTLTVSNMSPEDSSIYLCSVRTGLETQYFGPGTRLLVL.